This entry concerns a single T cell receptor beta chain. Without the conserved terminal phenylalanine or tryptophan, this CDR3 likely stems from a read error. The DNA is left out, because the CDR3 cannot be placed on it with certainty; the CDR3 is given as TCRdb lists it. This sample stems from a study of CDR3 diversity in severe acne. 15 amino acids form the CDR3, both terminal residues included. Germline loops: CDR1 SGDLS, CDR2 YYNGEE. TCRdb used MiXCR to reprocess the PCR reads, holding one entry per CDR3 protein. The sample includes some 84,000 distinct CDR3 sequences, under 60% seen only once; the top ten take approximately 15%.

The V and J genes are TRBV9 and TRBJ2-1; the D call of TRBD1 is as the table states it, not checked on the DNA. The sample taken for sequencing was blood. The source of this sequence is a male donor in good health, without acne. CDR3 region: CASSVETGTPTMSSC.